The 26 T cell receptor beta chains below come from one sample, sequenced in a study of cytomegalovirus exposure and HLA in healthy donors. 60 Vbeta and 13 Jbeta primers were used in PCR. Measured with immunoSEQ multiplex PCR; TCRdb has only the in-frame clones, and not every one. The sample's table shows 95,000 to 150,000 clones. Sample: PBMCs. The source of these receptors is a man younger than 30 in good health and CMV-seronegative.

The chain has TRBV11-2 and TRBJ2-2; no firm D call. Germline CDR1 is SGHAT and CDR2 is FQNNGV. This CDR3 comprises 12 residues. The V end was cut by 4 bases, the J end by 10 bases, with 10 bases between. The CDR3 sequence: CASSSPAEELFF. The CDR3 DNA sequence: TGTGCCAGCAGCTCTCCGGCGGAGGAGCTGTTTTTT.

CDR3 loop: CAWADRNTIYF. CDR3 nucleotides: TGTGCCTGGGCAGACAGAAACACCATATATTTT. V usage is TRBV30 and J usage is TRBJ1-3; D is unclear. This CDR3 comprises 11 residues. The germline CDR1 and CDR2 sequences are GTSNPN and SVGIG (reference sequence). Trimming took 5 bases from V and 5 from J, leaving 7 bases between them.

The rearrangement links TRBV18 to TRBJ1-1; TRBD1 agrees at 7 bases. This CDR3 is built from 15 residues. Per germline, CDR1 KGHSH and CDR2 LQKENI. J was trimmed by 5 bases and V by 0 bases; bases with no gene match: 6. The DNA for the CDR3 is TGTGCCAGCTCACCACCGTTACAGGGGAGAACTGAAGCTTTCTTT. It encodes CASSPPLQGRTEAFF. Looking up the rest from reference TRBV18 and TRBJ1-1 gives the full variable domain: NAGVMQNPRHLVRRRGQEARLRCSPMKGHSHVYWYRQLPEEGLKFMVYLQKENIIDESGMPKERFSAEFPKEGPSILRIQQVVRGDSAAYFCASSPPLQGRTEAFFGQGTRLTVV.

The CDR3 here is CASSDPGDLNTEAFF. The CDR3 nucleotides read TGTGCCAGCAGCGATCCAGGGGACCTGAACACTGAAGCTTTCTTT. The chain uses TRBV9 and TRBJ1-1, with D perhaps TRBD1 (6 bases). V was pared by 3 bases and J by 0 bases, with 12 bases between. CDR3 length equals 15 residues. Germline V gene lookup returns CDR1 SGDLS and CDR2 YYNGEE.

The chain recombines TRBV7-9 with TRBJ2-2, with 8 nucleotides matching TRBD1. J gave up 6 bases and V 6 bases, and 15 bases lay outside the gene matches. Germline loops: CDR1 SEHNR, CDR2 FQNEAQ (reference sequence). This CDR3 is built from 17 residues. The CDR3 region has the DNA TGTGCCAGCAGTCCGCCCCTCCGACAGGGGATCGCCGGGGAGCTGTTTTTT. Its protein is CASSPPLRQGIAGELFF.

The chain carries TRBV7-8 and TRBJ1-3, with no clear D. This CDR3 spans 14 amino acids. The ends were cut back, 0 bases at V and 9 bases at J, with 12 bases in the middle. Germline V lookup: CDR1 SGHVS, CDR2 FQNEAQ. CDR3 sequence: CASSLALPGTTIYF. CDR3 sequence (DNA): TGTGCCAGCAGCTTAGCGCTTCCGGGTACCACCATATATTTT.

This chain joins TRBV15 and TRBJ2-7; D perhaps matches TRBD2 (5 bases). V lost 0 bases and J lost 0, with 12 bases in between. The germline V gene encodes CDR1 LNHNV and CDR2 YYDKDF (reference sequence). The CDR3 sequence is 16 residues long. The CDR3 DNA sequence: TGTGCCACCAGCAGAGAGTTGAGGGCGAGCTCCTACGAGCAGTACTTC. Its translation: CATSRELRASSYEQYF.

The rearrangement joins TRBV7-2 to TRBJ1-2, with a tentative D call TRBD1 (6 bases). Trimming cost V 3 bases and J 7 bases, with 21 bases left between them. From germline, CDR1 is SGHTA and CDR2 FQGNSA. The CDR3 runs to 16 residues. CDR3 sequence reads: CASSLAPGNREGGYTF. The DNA for the CDR3 is TGTGCCAGCAGCTTGGCCCCAGGGAACAGGGAAGGTGGCTACACCTTC.

The chain's CDR3 is CASNPRADTQYF. CDR3 nucleotide sequence: TGTGCCAGCAACCCCCGGGCAGATACGCAGTATTTT. The chain carries TRBV2 and TRBJ2-3; no definite D call. V gave up 7 bases and J gave up 4 bases, with 9 bases separating them. Germline assignment: CDR1 SNHLY and CDR2 FYNNEI. CDR3 length: 12 amino acids. The full variable domain, with the rest looked up from reference TRBV2 and TRBJ2-3, is EPEVTQTPSHQVTQMGQEVILRCVPISNHLYFYWYRQILGQKVEFLVSFYNNEISEKSEIFDDQFSVERPDGSNFTLKIRSTKLEDSAMYFCASNPRADTQYFGPGTRLTVL.

This chain uses TRBV7-9 with TRBJ1-3; no definite D call. The V end was cut by 4 bases, the J end by 2 bases, with 9 bases between. The V gene's germline CDR1 is SEHNR and CDR2 FQNEAQ (reference sequence). This CDR3 is built from 14 residues. In DNA, the CDR3 is TGTGCCAGCAGCTCCTACAGAGCTGGAAACACCATATATTTT. Amino acid sequence: CASSSYRAGNTIYF.

The chain joins TRBV18 to TRBJ1-5; D is uncertain. Trimming left V 2 bases short and J 3 bases short, with 11 bases between. This CDR3 region has 15 residues. Germline CDR1 is KGHSH and CDR2 is LQKENI. DNA for the CDR3: TGTGCCAGCTCACCAGGAGGGCAGATCAATCAGCCCCAGCATTTT. Its translation: CASSPGGQINQPQHF.

The CDR3: CASSPTGTGLYEQYF. The CDR3 nucleotides are TGTGCCAGCAGCCCAACAGGTACAGGGCTCTACGAGCAGTACTTC. The V and J genes are TRBV5-6 and TRBJ2-7; D possibly corresponds to TRBD1 (6 bases). The CDR3 spans 15 residues. The germline V and J ends were trimmed by 4 bases and 3 bases, with 17 bases remaining between them. Germline CDR1 SGHDT, CDR2 YYEEEE.

The chain couples TRBV6-6 to TRBJ2-1, with 8 bases that match TRBD2. With V trimmed by 0 bases and J by 7 bases, 8 bases remained unmatched. The CDR3 is 16 residues long. In germline, CDR1 is MNHNY, CDR2 SVGAGI (reference sequence). CDR3 sequence (DNA): TGTGCCAGCAGTTACTCTCAGCGGGGGAGTCGTAATGAGCAGTTCTTC. Its translation is CASSYSQRGSRNEQFF.

This chain connects TRBV5-1 to TRBJ1-1; no firm D call. This CDR3 is 14 amino acids long. Germline CDR1 SGHRS, CDR2 YFSETQ. V shed 4 bases and J shed 1 base, with 11 bases lying between them. The CDR3: CASSGFGRNTEAFF. The CDR3 coding sequence is TGCGCCAGCAGCGGGTTCGGGAGGAACACTGAAGCTTTCTTT. Full variable domain (outside the CDR3, taken from reference TRBV5-1 and TRBJ1-1): KAGVTQTPRYLIKTRGQQVTLSCSPISGHRSVSWYQQTPGQGLQFLFEYFSETQRNKGNFPGRFSGRQFSNSRSEMNVSTLELGDSALYLCASSGFGRNTEAFFGQGTRLTVV.

The V gene is TRBV19, the J gene TRBJ2-3; 8 nucleotides line up with TRBD2. V lost 4 bases and J lost 2; bases outside the gene matches: 5. CDR3 size: 15 residues. In germline, CDR1 is LNHDA, CDR2 SQIVND (reference sequence). The CDR3 DNA reads as TGTGCCAGTAGTAAACTAGCGGCAAACACAGATACGCAGTATTTT. Its translation: CASSKLAANTDTQYF.

The V gene is TRBV19, the J gene TRBJ1-1; 7 bases match TRBD1. There are 15 residues in the CDR3. J lost 1 base, V lost 7 bases, and 9 bases had no gene match. From germline, CDR1 is LNHDA and CDR2 SQIVND (reference sequence). CDR3 nucleotides: TGTGCCAGTAATCATAAGGGGGCGGGGAACACTGAAGCTTTCTTT. As protein: CASNHKGAGNTEAFF.

V and J are TRBV29-1 and TRBJ2-3; 9 nucleotides match TRBD2. The CDR3 is 15 residues long. CDR1 SQVTM and CDR2 ANQGSEA come from the germline V gene. With 3 bases clipped from V and 3 bases from J, the junction kept 7 bases outside the gene matches. CDR3 sequence (DNA): TGCAGCGTTGAGGTTAGCGGGAGCGTGACAGATACGCAGTATTTT. This encodes CSVEVSGSVTDTQYF.

Notes on this clone: At one boundary the junction diverges from the germline segment, which might be a read error. This chain joins TRBV28 and TRBJ1-4, with 9 bases identical to TRBD1. The CDR3 totals 12 residues. Germline CDR1 MDHEN, CDR2 SYDVKM. The CDR3 nucleotides read TGTGCCAGCAGTTCCCCTCCGGGACAGGGTGTTTTT. It yields the protein CASSSPPGQGVF.

J is TRBJ2-3 and V is TRBV11-2; D may be TRBD1 or TRBD2 (6 bases each). V was cut by 5 bases and J by 0 bases, with 12 bases left in between. This CDR3 contains 15 residues. Germline V gene lookup returns CDR1 SGHAT and CDR2 FQNNGV. The CDR3 protein is CASSLGGLSTDTQYF. The DNA for the CDR3 is TGTGCCAGCAGCCTAGGGGGACTCAGCACAGATACGCAGTATTTT.

V gene TRBV27 combines with J gene TRBJ2-7, with 9 bases fitting TRBD2. The CDR3 sequence is 15 residues long. V dropped 6 bases and J dropped 2; count of bases not matched to a gene: 8. Germline lookup yields CDR1 MNHEY and CDR2 SMNVEV (reference sequence). For the CDR3, the DNA is TGTGCCAGCAGACCGAAGACTAGCGGTCCCTACGAGCAGTACTTC. Translation: CASRPKTSGPYEQYF.

The J gene is TRBJ2-2, the V gene TRBV5-1, with D possibly TRBD1 on 6 matching bases. V was clipped by 5 bases and J by 5 bases, with 7 bases between them. This CDR3 spans 12 amino acids. CDR1 is SGHRS, CDR2 YFSETQ, per germline. The CDR3 here is CASRQGTGELFF. As DNA, the CDR3 is TGCGCCAGCAGACAGGGAACCGGGGAGCTGTTTTTT.

The CDR3 region has the DNA TGTGCCAGCAGTGAAGGGGACAGGATTTACGGTGGTGAGCAGTTCTTC. This sequence encodes CASSEGDRIYGGEQFF. The chain is built from TRBV2 and TRBJ2-1, with TRBD1 identical over 8 bases. There are 16 residues in the CDR3. The trim removed 1 base at V and 9 bases at J, leaving 11 bases unmatched. Germline V gene sequence: CDR1 SNHLY, CDR2 FYNNEI.

The V and J genes are TRBV5-4 and TRBJ1-1, with D hard to call. Trimming pared 2 bases from V and 1 base from J, leaving 6 bases between. The CDR3 is made up of 13 amino acids. Looked up from germline, CDR1 is SGHNT and CDR2 is YYREEE (reference sequence). CDR3 amino acids: CASSFPGNTEAFF. As DNA, the CDR3 is TGTGCCAGCAGCTTCCCAGGGAACACTGAAGCTTTCTTT.

CDR3 residues: CAWSRDRVIDEKLFF. As DNA, the CDR3 is TGTGCCTGGAGTAGGGACAGGGTTATTGATGAAAAACTGTTTTTT. The chain combines TRBV30 with TRBJ1-4; 9 bases align to TRBD1. V lost 2 bases and J lost 6; bases outside the gene matches: 7. The CDR3 sequence is 15 residues long. The germline V gene encodes CDR1 GTSNPN and CDR2 SVGIG (reference sequence).

V gene TRBV5-1 combines with J gene TRBJ2-3; 7 bases agree with TRBD2. This CDR3 contains 16 residues. Germline CDR1 is SGHRS and CDR2 is YFSETQ. After removal of 5 bases from V and 0 bases from J, the junction contained 9 bases not matched to a gene. The CDR3: CASSVTSGTSTDTQYF. The CDR3, as DNA: TGCGCCAGCAGTGTTACCAGCGGGACTAGCACAGATACGCAGTATTTT.

The V and J genes are TRBV7-2 and TRBJ2-5, with 9 nucleotides matching TRBD1. After removal of 5 bases from V and 9 bases from J, the junction contained 7 bases not matched to a gene. Germline V gene data show CDR1 as SGHTA and CDR2 as FQGNSA. CDR3 length: 13 residues. The CDR3 bases are TGTGCCAGCAGCAGCGGACAGGGGAGGGCCCAGTACTTC. Translated: CASSSGQGRAQYF. Full variable domain (remainder filled in from reference TRBV7-2 and TRBJ2-5): GAGVSQSPSNKVTEKGKDVELRCDPISGHTALYWYRQSLGQGLEFLIYFQGNSAPDKSGLPSDRFSAERTGGSVSTLTIQRTQQEDSAVYLCASSSGQGRAQYFGPGTRLLVL.